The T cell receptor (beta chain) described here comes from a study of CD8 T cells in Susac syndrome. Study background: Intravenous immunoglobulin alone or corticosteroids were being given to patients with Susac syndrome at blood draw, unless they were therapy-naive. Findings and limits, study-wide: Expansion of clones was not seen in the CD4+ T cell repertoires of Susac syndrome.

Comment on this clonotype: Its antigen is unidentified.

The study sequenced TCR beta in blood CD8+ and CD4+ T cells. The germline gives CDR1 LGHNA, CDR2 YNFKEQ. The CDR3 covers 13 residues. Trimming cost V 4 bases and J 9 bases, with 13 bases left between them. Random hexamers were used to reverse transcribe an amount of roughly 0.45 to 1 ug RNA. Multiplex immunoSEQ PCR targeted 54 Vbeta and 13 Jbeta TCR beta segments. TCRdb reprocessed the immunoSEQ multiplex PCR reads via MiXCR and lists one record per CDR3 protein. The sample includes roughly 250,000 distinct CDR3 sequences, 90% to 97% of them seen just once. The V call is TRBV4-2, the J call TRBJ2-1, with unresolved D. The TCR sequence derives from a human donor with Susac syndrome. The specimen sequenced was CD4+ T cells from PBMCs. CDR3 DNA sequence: TGTGCCAGCAGCCCAACTGCCTTGGCTGAGCAGTTCTTC. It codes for CASSPTALAEQFF.